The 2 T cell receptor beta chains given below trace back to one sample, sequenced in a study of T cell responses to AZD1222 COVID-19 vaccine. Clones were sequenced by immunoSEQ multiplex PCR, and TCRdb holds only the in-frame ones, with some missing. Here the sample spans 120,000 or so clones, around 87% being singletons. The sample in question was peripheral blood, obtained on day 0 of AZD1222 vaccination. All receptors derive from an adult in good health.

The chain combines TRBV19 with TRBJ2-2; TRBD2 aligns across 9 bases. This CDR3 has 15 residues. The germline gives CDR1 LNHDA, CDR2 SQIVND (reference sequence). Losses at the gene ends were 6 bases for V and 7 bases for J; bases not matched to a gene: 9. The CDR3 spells CASSLVAGVGGELFF. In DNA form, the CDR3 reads TGTGCCAGTAGCTTAGTAGCGGGAGTCGGCGGGGAGCTGTTTTTT.

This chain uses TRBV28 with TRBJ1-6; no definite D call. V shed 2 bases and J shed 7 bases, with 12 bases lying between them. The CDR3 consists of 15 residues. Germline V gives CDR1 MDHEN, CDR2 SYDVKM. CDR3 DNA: TGTGCCAGCAGTTTAGATGTTAGGGAAAATTCACCCCTCCACTTT. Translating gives CASSLDVRENSPLHF.